Below are 28 T cell receptor beta chains sequenced from a single sample in a study of blood T cell repertoires in COVID-19. Sequenced by immunoSEQ multiplex PCR; TCRdb stores in-frame clones only, minus some. The repertoire holds over 100,000 clones, 60% to 85% seen once, with around 4% in the top ten. The specimen was peripheral blood. These receptor sequences come from a human donor in a cohort sampled during active or convalescent COVID-19.

The V call is TRBV18, the J call TRBJ2-2; 8 bases are a match to TRBD2. The CDR3 has 18 amino acids. Germline values: CDR1 KGHSH, CDR2 LQKENI. V shed 6 bases and J 7 bases; nucleotides not matched to a gene: 19. The CDR3 reads CASSPGGAGVGGGGELFF. As DNA, the CDR3 is TGTGCCAGCTCGCCCGGTGGAGCGGGGGTCGGAGGCGGCGGGGAGCTGTTTTTT.

V is TRBV11-2 and J is TRBJ1-1; D not resolved. This CDR3 spans 15 amino acids. Germline CDR1 SGHAT, CDR2 FQNNGV. V gave up 0 bases and J gave up 0 bases, with 8 bases separating them. The DNA of the CDR3 is TGTGCCAGCAGCTTAGATGGTCAGTTGAACACTGAAGCTTTCTTT. Its protein product is CASSLDGQLNTEAFF.

The chain couples TRBV19 to TRBJ1-5; 9 bases fit TRBD1. Germline trimming cut 5 bases from V and 2 bases from J; bases unmatched to any gene: 4. Per the germline V gene, CDR1 is LNHDA and CDR2 is SQIVND (reference sequence). This CDR3 is 15 amino acids long. CDR3 bases: TGTGCCAGTAGTGGACAGGGGAAGGGCAATCAGCCCCAGCATTTT. Residues: CASSGQGKGNQPQHF.

This clone was counted between two and nine times. The chain is built from TRBV7-2 and TRBJ1-6; 7 bases agree with TRBD1. This CDR3 comprises 15 residues. Germline CDR1 SGHTA, CDR2 FQGNSA. The V segment lost 4 bases and the J segment 6 bases; nucleotides outside the gene matches: 6. This CDR3 reads CASSSPGQINSPLHF. The CDR3 region has the DNA TGTGCCAGCAGCTCGCCGGGACAGATTAATTCACCCCTCCACTTT.

This clone was counted a few times. The V and J genes are TRBV19 and TRBJ1-1, with D possibly matching TRBD1 (6 bases). The germline V gene has CDR1 LNHDA and CDR2 SQIVND (reference sequence). The germline V and J ends were trimmed by 7 bases and 4 bases, with 22 bases remaining between them. The CDR3 length is 16 residues. The CDR3 reads CASTARGLLDGTEAFF. For the CDR3, the DNA is TGTGCCAGTACGGCCAGGGGCCTTTTAGATGGCACTGAAGCTTTCTTT.

The rearrangement uses TRBV14 and TRBJ2-1, with 10 positions matching TRBD2. Trimming at V came to 2 bases and at J to 7 bases, leaving 5 bases not matched to a gene. Per germline, CDR1 SGHDN and CDR2 FVKESK. The length of the CDR3 is 15 residues. The CDR3 coding sequence is TGTGCCAGCAGCCAAAGCGGGAGGGCCTTGAATGAGCAGTTCTTC. Its protein is CASSQSGRALNEQFF.

The chain couples TRBV19 to TRBJ1-5, with 8 bases lining up with TRBD1. The CDR3 has 16 amino acids. Germline V gene lookup returns CDR1 LNHDA and CDR2 SQIVND (reference sequence). Losses at the gene ends were 1 base for V and 6 bases for J; bases not matched to a gene: 8. This CDR3 reads CASSIVTGGRSQPQHF. The CDR3 region has the DNA TGTGCCAGTAGTATAGTAACAGGGGGTCGGAGTCAGCCCCAGCATTTT.

The V and J genes are TRBV9 and TRBJ1-3, with D perhaps TRBD1 (5 bases). Trimming stripped 0 bases from V and 3 bases from J, with 7 bases between. In germline, CDR1 is SGDLS, CDR2 YYNGEE. There are 14 residues in the CDR3. The CDR3 DNA follows: TGTGCCAGCAGCGTAGGGACATTTGGAAACACCATATATTTT. Protein: CASSVGTFGNTIYF.

This chain links TRBV11-3 with TRBJ2-1, with 12 positions matching TRBD2. Trimming cost V 4 bases and J 5 bases; bases outside gene matches: 9. This CDR3 has 17 residues. Germline lookup yields CDR1 SGHNT and CDR2 YENEEA. The CDR3 coding sequence is TGTGCCAGCAGCTACGTACTACTAGCGGGAGGTAACAATGAGCAGTTCTTC. This translates into CASSYVLLAGGNNEQFF.

This clone was counted a single time. V is TRBV4-3 and J is TRBJ2-7; D call uncertain. Trimming pared 1 base from V and 2 bases from J, leaving 6 bases between. Germline V lookup: CDR1 LGHNA, CDR2 YSLEER. The CDR3 extends over 13 amino acids. In nucleotides, the CDR3 is TGCGCCAGCAGCCAAGGTGAGGCCTACGAGCAGTACTTC. The encoded protein is CASSQGEAYEQYF.

The CDR3 loop is CATSGSGTVGFSQPQHF. The CDR3 nucleotides are TGTGCCACCAGTGGCTCCGGGACAGTCGGGTTCAGCCAGCCCCAGCATTTT. This chain connects TRBV24-1 to TRBJ1-5, with 7 bases that match TRBD1. J lost 7 bases, V lost 5 bases, and 16 bases had no gene match. The CDR3 contains 17 residues. Germline V gene lookup returns CDR1 KGHDR and CDR2 SFDVKD.

CDR3 protein: CASSYGQPGNTIYF. CDR3 nucleotide sequence: TGTGCCAGCAGTTACGGACAGCCTGGAAACACCATATATTTT. The genes are TRBV6-2 or TRBV6-3 and TRBJ1-3; perhaps TRBD1 as D (6 bases). From germline, CDR1 is MNHEY and CDR2 SVGEGT. Trimming stripped 2 bases from V and 2 bases from J, with 7 bases between. The CDR3 length is 14 residues.

The chain uses TRBV6-5 and TRBJ2-1; 12 bases fit TRBD2. The CDR3 covers 14 residues. From germline, CDR1 is MNHEY and CDR2 SVGAGI. V lost 7 bases to trimming and J lost 9 bases; unmatched junction nucleotides: 7. In nucleotides, the CDR3 is TGTGCCAGCAACCCAACTAGCGGGGGGCGTGAGCAGTTCTTC. As protein: CASNPTSGGREQFF.

The chain recombines TRBV15 with TRBJ1-3; D ambiguous. In germline, CDR1 is LNHNV, CDR2 YYDKDF (reference sequence). There are 15 residues in the CDR3. Trimming removed 1 base from V and 2 bases from J, with 9 bases in between. The CDR3 region has the DNA TGTGCCACCAGCAGAGGGCGAGAGGCTGGAAACACCATATATTTT. Residues: CATSRGREAGNTIYF.

The V gene is TRBV6-1, the J gene TRBJ1-1, with D maybe TRBD1 (5 bases). Germline CDR1 MNHNS, CDR2 SASEGT. The CDR3 sequence is 15 residues long. The V end was cut by 5 bases, the J end by 1 base, with 14 bases between. CDR3 coding DNA: TGTGCCAGCAGTCATCCCAGGGATAGGAACACTGAAGCTTTCTTT. It yields the protein CASSHPRDRNTEAFF.

This clone showed up just a few times. This rearrangement joins TRBV4-3 to TRBJ1-6; D is unclear. This CDR3 spans 16 amino acids. V shed 0 bases and J shed 7 bases, with 13 bases lying between them. The germline CDR1 and CDR2 sequences are LGHNA and YSLEER. CDR3: CASSQEREMRNSPLHF. The CDR3 DNA reads as TGCGCCAGCAGCCAAGAGAGGGAGATGAGGAATTCACCCCTCCACTTT.

This clone showed up just once. The rearrangement links TRBV12-3 or TRBV12-4 to TRBJ2-2; no reliable D call. V gave up 4 bases and J gave up 8 bases, with 5 bases separating them. The CDR3 runs 11 residues. The CDR3 nucleotides read TGTGCCAGCAGTTCGTTAGGGGAGCTGTTTTTT. Translated: CASSSLGELFF.

V usage is TRBV28 and J usage is TRBJ1-6; D is uncertain. There are 13 residues in the CDR3. The V gene's germline CDR1 is MDHEN and CDR2 SYDVKM. The germline V and J ends were trimmed by 2 bases and 6 bases, with 5 bases remaining between them. The CDR3 spells CASSLVGNSPLHF. In DNA, the CDR3 is TGTGCCAGCAGTTTAGTCGGTAATTCACCCCTCCACTTT.

The CDR3 spells CASSQDSRAETQYF. The CDR3, as DNA: TGTGCCAGCAGCCAAGATAGCAGGGCAGAGACCCAGTACTTC. The chain joins TRBV3-1 (or the pseudogene TRBV3-2) to TRBJ2-5, with D maybe TRBD1 (5 bases). The CDR3 length is 14 residues. The V gene's germline CDR1 is LGHDT and CDR2 YNNKEL (reference sequence). The germline V and J ends were trimmed by 0 bases and 4 bases, with 9 bases remaining between them.

The DNA for the CDR3 is TGTGCCAGTAGTACAATGGGGCAGGGGACGAAGAGGGGCCAGCCCCAGCATTTT. It yields the protein CASSTMGQGTKRGQPQHF. The chain recombines TRBV19 with TRBJ1-5; weak D call: TRBD1 (6 bases). Germline lookup yields CDR1 LNHDA and CDR2 SQIVND (reference sequence). Trimming removed 4 bases at V and 7 bases at J, with 26 bases between. This CDR3 spans 18 amino acids. The variable domain in full, with the rest retrieved from reference TRBV19 and TRBJ1-5, is DGGITQSPKYLFRKEGQNVTLSCEQNLNHDAMYWYRQDPGQGLRLIYYSQIVNDFQKGDIAEGYSVSREKKESFPLTVTSAQKNPTAFYLCASSTMGQGTKRGQPQHFGDGTRLSIL.

This chain uses TRBV6-5 with TRBJ1-1; the D gene is possibly TRBD1 (6 bases). The germline V gene has CDR1 MNHEY and CDR2 SVGAGI. Deletions cut 0 bases from V and 4 bases from J, with 9 bases between. The CDR3 extends over 14 amino acids. CDR3 sequence (DNA): TGTGCCAGCAGTTACTCGCCAGGGGTCACTGAAGCTTTCTTT. Amino acids: CASSYSPGVTEAFF.

The J gene is TRBJ2-3, the V gene TRBV9; D unresolved. Germline V gene data show CDR1 as SGDLS and CDR2 as YYNGEE. Deletions cut 4 bases from V and 2 bases from J, with 8 bases between. The CDR3 length is 13 residues. In nucleotides, the CDR3 is TGTGCCAGCAGCTTCGGAGACACAGATACGCAGTATTTT. Amino acids: CASSFGDTDTQYF.

This clone was found a few times. The V and J genes are TRBV13 and TRBJ1-5; TRBD1 is a possible D gene (5 bases). The CDR3 is 14 amino acids. V dropped 4 bases and J dropped 4 bases, with 11 bases sitting between them. Germline-derived CDR1 and CDR2 are PRHDT and FYEKMQ (reference sequence). The CDR3 bases are TGTGCCAGCAGCTCTGGGACTTATAATCAGCCCCAGCATTTT. It translates to CASSSGTYNQPQHF.

This clone was observed once. The J gene is TRBJ1-6, the V gene TRBV18, with D possibly being TRBD1 (6 bases). The V end was cut by 3 bases, the J end by 1 base, with 16 bases between. The V gene's germline CDR1 is KGHSH and CDR2 LQKENI. The CDR3 length is 18 residues. The CDR3 DNA sequence: TGTGCCAGCTCACCCTCCACAGGGAGTGGGTCCTATAATTCACCCCTCCACTTT. It codes for CASSPSTGSGSYNSPLHF.

J is TRBJ1-1 and V is TRBV9; D is uncertain. This CDR3 has 14 amino acids. V was trimmed by 2 bases and J by 7 bases, leaving 15 bases between them. Germline values: CDR1 SGDLS, CDR2 YYNGEE. CDR3 in DNA: TGTGCCAGCAGCGTTCGCCTGTTTAGCGATGAAGCTTTCTTT. Its protein product is CASSVRLFSDEAFF.

The chain combines TRBV4-2 with TRBJ2-1, with TRBD2 matching over 10 bases. The V and J ends lost 1 base and 5 bases, in that order; junction bases with no gene match: 11. Germline V lookup: CDR1 LGHNA, CDR2 YNFKEQ. The CDR3 covers 18 residues. The CDR3 loop is CASSQALAGVSFDNEQFF. The CDR3 DNA is TGTGCCAGCAGCCAAGCCCTAGCGGGAGTAAGTTTTGACAATGAGCAGTTCTTC.

The table lists this clone with a few counts. This chain links TRBV6-5 with TRBJ2-3; no reliable D call. The V gene lost 2 bases and the J gene lost 0 bases, with 6 bases spanning the gap. From germline, CDR1 is MNHEY and CDR2 SVGAGI. The CDR3 is 14 amino acids. The CDR3 DNA follows: TGTGCCAGCAGTTACACCACTAGCACAGATACGCAGTATTTT. Translating gives CASSYTTSTDTQYF.

The chain recombines TRBV5-6 with TRBJ2-7; 8 nucleotides match TRBD2. CDR1 is SGHDT, CDR2 YYEEEE, per germline. The trim removed 2 bases at V and 5 bases at J, leaving 9 bases unmatched. CDR3 size: 15 residues. CDR3 in DNA: TGTGCCAGCAGCTTAGCGGGGGCGCGATCCCACGAGCAGTACTTC. This sequence encodes CASSLAGARSHEQYF.